Each of the 30 T cell receptor beta chains below was sequenced from the same sample in a study of T cell responses to AZD1222 COVID-19 vaccine. Only in-frame clones appear in the TCRdb table, and some are missing; sequencing was by immunoSEQ multiplex PCR. The table shows 100,000 to 150,000 clones, with 90% occurring only once. The sample consisted of peripheral blood, taken on day 0 of AZD1222 vaccination. Every receptor here comes from an adult in good health.

There are many counts of this clone. The chain carries TRBV19 and TRBJ2-6; D is unresolved. Trimming removed 2 bases at V and 0 bases at J, with 8 bases between. The CDR3 is made up of 16 amino acids. Germline V lookup: CDR1 LNHDA, CDR2 SQIVND (reference sequence). This CDR3 reads CASSIRQPSGANVLTF. The CDR3 nucleotides read TGTGCCAGTAGTATAAGGCAGCCCTCTGGGGCCAACGTCCTGACTTTC.

The chain carries TRBV28 and TRBJ1-1; perhaps TRBD1 as D (5 bases). From germline, CDR1 is MDHEN and CDR2 SYDVKM. This CDR3 is built from 13 residues. V lost 5 bases, J lost 0 bases, and 7 bases lay in between. The CDR3 sequence: CASSQGMNTEAFF. The CDR3 DNA reads as TGTGCCAGCAGTCAGGGAATGAACACTGAAGCTTTCTTT.

The chain uses TRBV30 and TRBJ1-2; D not certain. This CDR3 has 15 amino acids. The ends were cut back, 0 bases at V and 5 bases at J, with 16 bases in the middle. Germline CDR1 is GTSNPN and CDR2 is SVGIG (reference sequence). This CDR3 reads CAWSVAVGAAYGYTF. Written as DNA, the CDR3 is TGTGCCTGGAGTGTAGCGGTTGGCGCCGCGTATGGCTACACCTTC. The variable domain in full, completed from reference TRBV30 and TRBJ1-2, reads SQTIHQWPATLVQPVGSPLSLECTVEGTSNPNLYWYRQAAGRGLQLLFYSVGIGQISSEVPQNLSASRPQDRQFILSSKKLLLSDSGFYLCAWSVAVGAAYGYTFGSGTRLTVV.

This CDR3 is CASSPAGQGAYEQYF. CDR3 in DNA: TGTGCCAGCAGCCCCGCGGGACAGGGGGCCTACGAGCAGTACTTC. The chain carries TRBV14 and TRBJ2-7; 11 positions agree with TRBD1. Looked up from germline, CDR1 is SGHDN and CDR2 is FVKESK. The CDR3 runs to 15 residues. The ends lost 4 bases at V and 2 bases at J; junction bases unmatched: 4.

The chain recombines TRBV24-1 with TRBJ2-4; 10 nucleotides line up with TRBD1. The V gene's germline CDR1 is KGHDR and CDR2 SFDVKD. The CDR3 contains 18 residues. The V gene end was trimmed by 3 bases and the J gene end by 2 bases; junction bases not matched to a gene: 9. The CDR3 reads CATSDGATGGETKNIQYF. The DNA of the CDR3 is TGTGCCACCAGTGATGGGGCGACAGGGGGCGAAACCAAAAACATTCAGTACTTC.

V is TRBV28 and J is TRBJ1-5; D unresolved. Trimming took off 7 bases at V and 0 bases at J, with 19 bases between the two ends. In germline, CDR1 is MDHEN, CDR2 SYDVKM. This CDR3 comprises 17 residues. The CDR3, as DNA: TGTGCCAGCACCACCCCTCGGGAGTCCTATAGCAATCAGCCCCAGCATTTT. This sequence encodes CASTTPRESYSNQPQHF.

This rearrangement joins TRBV12-3 or TRBV12-4 to TRBJ1-2, with TRBD1 matching 10 bases. V shed 6 bases, J shed 8 bases, and the junction held 6 bases outside the gene matches. CDR3 size: 13 residues. As DNA, the CDR3 is TGTGCCAGCAGCCCCCGGACAGGGGGAGGCTACACCTTC. It yields the protein CASSPRTGGGYTF.

The chain recombines TRBV27 with TRBJ1-4; D is unclear. The ends were cut back, 4 bases at V and 0 bases at J, with 9 bases in the middle. This CDR3 has 15 amino acids. Germline loops: CDR1 MNHEY, CDR2 SMNVEV (reference sequence). The CDR3 loop reads CASSSGAATNEKLFF. CDR3 nucleotide sequence: TGTGCCAGCAGTTCCGGAGCCGCAACTAATGAAAAACTGTTTTTT.

This chain links TRBV28 with TRBJ1-1; D is perhaps TRBD1 (5 bases). The germline CDR1 and CDR2 sequences are MDHEN and SYDVKM. Trimming cost V 5 bases and J 0 bases, with 16 bases left between them. The CDR3 runs to 16 residues. Written as DNA, the CDR3 is TGTGCCAGCAGTCTCGGAGGGACGGTCATGAACACTGAAGCTTTCTTT. It specifies CASSLGGTVMNTEAFF.

In this sample, this clone turned up once. The chain employs TRBV27 and TRBJ1-4; D gene uncertain. CDR1 and CDR2 (germline): MNHEY, SMNVEV (reference sequence). This CDR3 contains 16 residues. Trimming left V 2 bases short and J 0 bases short, with 10 bases between. The CDR3 DNA is TGTGCCAGCAGTTTAAGGGCAGCAGCAACTAATGAAAAACTGTTTTTT. Protein: CASSLRAAATNEKLFF.

The chain combines TRBV19 with TRBJ2-1, with TRBD2 matching over 11 bases. Losses at the gene ends were 6 bases for V and 4 bases for J; bases not matched to a gene: 2. The CDR3 length is 14 residues. Germline V gives CDR1 LNHDA, CDR2 SQIVND (reference sequence). The CDR3 loop is CASRGTSGYNEQFF. The CDR3 DNA is TGTGCCAGTAGAGGGACTAGCGGTTACAATGAGCAGTTCTTC. The variable domain in full, with the rest retrieved from reference TRBV19 and TRBJ2-1, is DGGITQSPKYLFRKEGQNVTLSCEQNLNHDAMYWYRQDPGQGLRLIYYSQIVNDFQKGDIAEGYSVSREKKESFPLTVTSAQKNPTAFYLCASRGTSGYNEQFFGPGTRLTVL.

The J gene is TRBJ1-2, the V gene TRBV12-3 or TRBV12-4; 10 bases fit TRBD1. The CDR3 runs to 12 residues. The J segment lost 13 bases and the V segment lost 11 bases, leaving 13 bases of the junction unmatched. Here the CDR3 DNA reads TGTGCCCGCACTCCGGGACAGGGGATTCGCACCTTC. This gives the protein CARTPGQGIRTF.

V is TRBV3-1 (or the pseudogene TRBV3-2) and J is TRBJ1-4, with a weak D call TRBD1 (6 bases). V lost 0 bases and J 4 bases, leaving 18 bases between the germline ends. Germline CDR1 reads LGHDT; CDR2 reads YNNKEL (reference sequence). CDR3 size: 18 residues. The CDR3 region has the DNA TGTGCCAGCAGCCAAGACGTCGCGCTGTACAGGGATAATGAAAAACTGTTTTTT. This encodes CASSQDVALYRDNEKLFF.

The V call is TRBV11-2, the J call TRBJ2-1; possible D gene TRBD1, 5 bases. The CDR3 covers 12 residues. Germline-derived CDR1 and CDR2 are SGHAT and FQNNGV. V lost 1 base, J lost 9 bases, and 7 bases lay in between. CDR3 nucleotides: TGTGCCAGCAGCTTAGTTAGGGGTGAGCAGTTCTTC. It encodes CASSLVRGEQFF.

The rearrangement uses TRBV7-9 and TRBJ1-4; D might be TRBD1 (5 bases). V lost 4 bases to trimming and J lost 7 bases, with 13 bases between them. The CDR3 runs to 14 residues. The germline V gene encodes CDR1 SEHNR and CDR2 FQNEAQ (reference sequence). The CDR3 DNA reads as TGTGCCAGCAGCTCCCCCGGGGGGGGTGAAAAACTGTTTTTT. This encodes CASSSPGGGEKLFF.

The chain uses TRBV9 and TRBJ1-4; 7 bases fit TRBD1. V shed 0 bases, J shed 7 bases, and the junction held 6 bases outside the gene matches. The CDR3 is 15 amino acids. Germline CDR1 and CDR2: SGDLS and YYNGEE. The CDR3 loop reads CASSVAGGVAEKLFF. CDR3 sequence (DNA): TGTGCCAGCAGCGTAGCAGGGGGGGTAGCTGAAAAACTGTTTTTT. Full variable domain (missing parts from reference TRBV9 and TRBJ1-4): DSGVTQTPKHLITATGQRVTLRCSPRSGDLSVYWYQQSLDQGLQFLIQYYNGEERAKGNILERFSAQQFPDLHSELNLSSLELGDSALYFCASSVAGGVAEKLFFGSGTQLSVL.

V is TRBV5-1 and J is TRBJ1-2; 7 bases match TRBD1. The CDR3 runs 15 residues. The V and J ends lost 7 bases and 0 bases, in that order; junction bases with no gene match: 9. Looked up from germline, CDR1 is SGHRS and CDR2 is YFSETQ. CDR3 region: CASSRTGEANYGYTF. The CDR3 bases are TGCGCCAGCTCTCGGACAGGCGAAGCTAACTATGGCTACACCTTC.

The chain is built from TRBV6-5 and TRBJ1-2; no definite D call. The germline V gene encodes CDR1 MNHEY and CDR2 SVGAGI. This CDR3 spans 15 amino acids. Trimming stripped 6 bases from V and 7 bases from J, with 21 bases between. CDR3 residues: CASSPNDGPARGYTF. CDR3 in DNA: TGTGCCAGCAGCCCCAATGACGGACCCGCTCGTGGCTACACCTTC.

The V and J genes are TRBV7-2 and TRBJ1-4, with D unclear. This CDR3 spans 14 amino acids. Germline V gives CDR1 SGHTA, CDR2 FQGNSA. Trimming stripped 1 base from V and 7 bases from J, with 10 bases between. The CDR3 loop reads CASSLEVRAEKLFF. CDR3 in DNA: TGTGCCAGCAGCTTAGAGGTTAGGGCTGAAAAACTGTTTTTT.

V and J are TRBV6-5 and TRBJ2-7, with a weak D call TRBD2 (5 bases). This CDR3 is built from 12 residues. CDR1 and CDR2 (germline): MNHEY, SVGAGI. Trimming removed 2 bases at V and 4 bases at J, with 6 bases between. The DNA for the CDR3 is TGTGCCAGCAGTTACACGGGGTACGAGCAGTACTTC. Translated, it gives CASSYTGYEQYF.

This chain connects TRBV28 to TRBJ2-2, with TRBD1 matching 8 bases. The V gene end was trimmed by 2 bases and the J gene end by 1 base; junction bases not matched to a gene: 3. Germline assignment: CDR1 MDHEN and CDR2 SYDVKM. This CDR3 is 16 amino acids long. CDR3 DNA: TGTGCCAGCAGTTTAAGGGACAGGTGGAACACCGGGGAGCTGTTTTTT. Its translation: CASSLRDRWNTGELFF.

The V and J genes are TRBV5-1 and TRBJ1-1; tentatively, D is TRBD1 (5 bases). The CDR3 totals 15 residues. The V gene lost 4 bases and the J gene lost 1 base, with 14 bases spanning the gap. CDR1 is SGHRS, CDR2 YFSETQ, per germline. CDR3 nucleotides: TGCGCCAGCAGCATCTTTCGGGGACCGAACACTGAAGCTTTCTTT. Translated, it gives CASSIFRGPNTEAFF.

The rearrangement links TRBV4-3 to TRBJ2-7; 7 bases line up with TRBD1. CDR3 length equals 13 residues. The trim removed 3 bases at V and 8 bases at J, leaving 7 bases unmatched. From germline, CDR1 is LGHNA and CDR2 YSLEER. CDR3 amino acids: CASSQDRLYQQYF. The DNA for the CDR3 is TGCGCCAGCAGCCAGGACAGGCTCTATCAGCAGTACTTC.

This clone came up once. The chain links TRBV28 to TRBJ2-2; D possibly corresponds to TRBD1 (6 bases). The CDR3 consists of 14 residues. Trimming cost V 6 bases and J 1 base, with 9 bases left between them. Germline assignment: CDR1 MDHEN and CDR2 SYDVKM. The CDR3, as DNA: TGTGCCAGCAGATTACAGGGGAACACCGGGGAGCTGTTTTTT. As protein: CASRLQGNTGELFF.

This chain links TRBV7-2 with TRBJ1-3; D is unresolved. The length of the CDR3 is 15 residues. Germline V gene sequence: CDR1 SGHTA, CDR2 FQGNSA. V lost 5 bases and J lost 0, with 11 bases in between. Here the CDR3 reads CASSPQGGSGNTIYF. The CDR3 coding sequence is TGTGCCAGCAGCCCGCAAGGCGGCTCTGGAAACACCATATATTTT.

V and J are TRBV10-3 and TRBJ2-3; D is possibly TRBD2 (6 bases). There are 12 residues in the CDR3. CDR1 is ENHRY and CDR2 is SYGVKD in the germline V gene. The V and J ends lost 11 bases and 0 bases respectively, with 9 bases between them. CDR3 residues: CALGTSTDTQYF. CDR3 DNA: TGTGCCCTCGGGACTAGCACAGATACGCAGTATTTT.

The chain combines TRBV4-3 with TRBJ2-6; tentatively, D is TRBD1 (5 bases). The V and J ends lost 0 bases and 0 bases respectively, with 12 bases between them. The length of the CDR3 is 18 residues. Germline V lookup: CDR1 LGHNA, CDR2 YSLEER. This CDR3 reads CASSQEGLTSSGANVLTF. The CDR3 nucleotides read TGCGCCAGCAGCCAAGAGGGGCTAACCAGCTCTGGGGCCAACGTCCTGACTTTC.

This sequence joins TRBV7-2 and TRBJ1-2; D uncertain. The length of the CDR3 is 13 residues. V was cut by 5 bases and J by 5 bases, with 12 bases left in between. Germline V gene lookup returns CDR1 SGHTA and CDR2 FQGNSA. The CDR3 loop reads CASSPRNGYGYTF. The DNA for the CDR3 is TGTGCCAGCAGCCCCCGGAACGGGTATGGCTACACCTTC. Combining the CDR3 with reference TRBV7-2 and TRBJ1-2 gives the whole variable domain GAGVSQSPSNKVTEKGKDVELRCDPISGHTALYWYRQSLGQGLEFLIYFQGNSAPDKSGLPSDRFSAERTGGSVSTLTIQRTQQEDSAVYLCASSPRNGYGYTFGSGTRLTVV.

The chain employs TRBV14 and TRBJ1-2; TRBD1 is a possible D gene (5 bases). This CDR3 region has 13 residues. Per the germline V gene, CDR1 is SGHDN and CDR2 is FVKESK. V lost 3 bases, J lost 4 bases, and 9 bases lay in between. DNA of the CDR3: TGTGCCAGCAGCCAGGGGGGGGGCTATGGCTACACCTTC. Amino acid sequence: CASSQGGGYGYTF.

This chain uses TRBV9 with TRBJ2-3; possible D gene TRBD1, 6 bases. Trimming cost V 4 bases and J 4 bases, with 10 bases left between them. The CDR3 consists of 13 residues. The V gene's germline CDR1 is SGDLS and CDR2 YYNGEE. CDR3 DNA sequence: TGTGCCAGCAGCACAACAGGGTCAGATACGCAGTATTTT. Amino acids: CASSTTGSDTQYF.